Listed here is a single TCR beta chain. Its antigen is currently not known. Per-base quality was not reported, and no clone a single base away is much larger than it. The CDR3 regions of human TCRbeta chains were analyzed by immunosequencing. The paper's data handling went like this. TCRs in the repertoires were matched against a reference library of SARS-CoV-2-specific TCRs that had been generated with the MIRA antigen-specificity platform. Breadth was defined as the fraction of unique TCRs that were SARS-CoV-2-associated, and depth was defined as the fraction of total T cells that were SARS-CoV-2-associated. Using the MIRA data, each spike-specific TCR was mapped to the spike region that the TCR reacts to and placed in a CD4 or CD8 class. Log10-transformed breadth and depth values were compared by one-way ANOVA with Sidak's multiple comparisons tests. TCRdb provides this immuneACCESS table in a form limited to in-frame rearrangements. Some clones are lacking; in checked studies, under half of them reflect an unresolved V gene, and why the rest are absent is not known. That table furnishes V, J and clone size, whereas the DNA furnished D and trimming. For this sample there are around 180,000 clones; 92% appear just once. The top ten hold more than 9% of the sample.

The data are from a study of T cell responses to AZD1222 COVID-19 vaccine (dated by TCRdb to the early 2020s). At the level of the whole study: AZD1222 recipients whose second dose came at about 4 weeks and those whose second dose came at about 12 weeks were combined into one group, since spike-specific TCR depth and breadth did not differ between the two schedules. A total of around 240 trial participants underwent TCR sequencing, of whom around 200 received two doses of AZD1222 and some 25 received two doses of the MenACWY control vaccine. Trial participants were enrolled by age into 18-55, 56-69 and 70-plus year subgroups, with around 150, 28 and 57 TCR-sequenced participants respectively. The research as a whole found: After two AZD1222 doses, spike-specific TCR breadth and depth were significantly higher than at day 0 and than in MenACWY recipients. In the small 56-69-year group, the increase in depth fell short of significance, most likely because of low power. Vaccine-associated CD4 TCRs spanned the whole spike protein, with dominant responses in regions 160-218 and 743-854. No day 14 peak-response samples were available, so repertoires were characterized only after the peak T cell response. Participants were mostly white British and included more females than males, and it was suggested by the authors that clonal diversity may have been underestimated. Epitopes outside the regions mutated in the B.1.351 and B.1.1.7 variants were reportedly recognized by nearly half of the unique spike-specific TCRs. Only 5 to 7 AZD1222 recipients were SARS-CoV-2 seropositive at baseline, limiting conclusions about previously exposed vaccinees.

Interpreted using the paper, the time point label stands for: baseline before first vaccination. The vaccinee samples were drawn from two UK trials, COV001 and COV002, one of which was a single-blind randomized controlled phase 2/3 trial testing AZD1222 (ChAdOx1 nCoV-19) in healthy adults. For TCRbeta chain sequencing, PBMC samples were collected from trial participants at day 0 and at day 28 after the second dose. The germline V gene yields MDHEN for CDR1 and SYDVKM for CDR2. Inclusive of the bounding cysteine and phenylalanine, the CDR3 is 12 residues long. The sequence is cut down to CDR3 DNA, 36 bases in frame from base 1.

This TCR was sampled from an adult in good health. The material sequenced was peripheral blood, taken on day 0 of AZD1222 vaccination. This chain joins TRBV28 to TRBJ1-2, and the D gene may be TRBD1, 6 bases matching. The CDR3 protein is CAAMYRDSGYTF. DNA sequence: TGTGCTGCGATGTACAGGGACTCCGGCTACACCTTC.